The 10 T cell receptor beta chains in this list originate from one sample, sequenced in a study of cytomegalovirus exposure and HLA in healthy donors. PCR amplification relied on 60 Vbeta primers (plus 13 Jbeta primers). Using immunoSEQ multiplex PCR, the repertoire was profiled, and TCRdb retains in-frame clones only, with some absent. The sample lists 150,000 to 200,000 clones, approximately 70% occurring once. Sample: PBMCs. These receptors all come from a woman in her forties in good health and CMV-seropositive.

The chain has TRBV28 and TRBJ2-3, with unresolved D. The V gene lost 5 bases and the J gene lost 2 bases, with 11 bases spanning the gap. The germline V gene encodes CDR1 MDHEN and CDR2 SYDVKM. This CDR3 spans 14 amino acids. The CDR3 coding sequence is TGTGCCAGCAGTCCCGACTCGAACACAGATACGCAGTATTTT. Protein: CASSPDSNTDTQYF.

The chain uses TRBV25-1 and TRBJ2-7; no firm D call. Deletions cut 5 bases from V and 3 bases from J, with 8 bases between. The CDR3 is 12 amino acids. Germline CDR1 is MGHDK and CDR2 is SYGVNS. In DNA form, the CDR3 reads TGTGCCAGCAGTTCAGGAATCTACGAGCAGTACTTC. Protein product: CASSSGIYEQYF.

This rearrangement joins TRBV9 to TRBJ2-3, with 7 nucleotides matching TRBD2. J lost 4 bases, V lost 3 bases, and 5 bases had no gene match. Germline CDR1 SGDLS, CDR2 YYNGEE. The CDR3 covers 14 residues. The CDR3, as DNA: TGTGCCAGCAGCGAACGACTAGCCTCAGATACGCAGTATTTT. Protein product: CASSERLASDTQYF.

The chain uses TRBV5-4 and TRBJ1-1, with a tentative D call TRBD1 (5 bases). Germline assignment: CDR1 SGHNT and CDR2 YYREEE (reference sequence). There are 13 residues in the CDR3. V lost 3 bases to trimming and J lost 1 base, with 7 bases between them. The CDR3 spells CASSSTGNTEAFF. The CDR3 nucleotides are TGTGCCAGCAGCTCTACAGGGAACACTGAAGCTTTCTTT.

The chain is built from TRBV19 and TRBJ1-5; 8 bases are shared with TRBD1. The CDR3 covers 15 residues. Per germline, CDR1 LNHDA and CDR2 SQIVND (reference sequence). J was trimmed by 1 base and V by 4 bases; bases with no gene match: 3. The CDR3 DNA follows: TGTGCCAGTAGTACCACAGGGGGAAGCAATCAGCCCCAGCATTTT. As protein: CASSTTGGSNQPQHF.

V is TRBV7-3 and J is TRBJ2-2; TRBD2 aligns across 10 bases. Germline CDR1 SGHTA, CDR2 FQGTGA. Trimming cost V 2 bases and J 6 bases; bases outside gene matches: 6. The CDR3 is 16 residues long. The CDR3 loop reads CASSLLPSGSAGELFF. The CDR3 coding sequence is TGTGCCAGCAGCTTATTGCCTAGCGGGAGTGCCGGGGAGCTGTTTTTT.

The rearrangement joins TRBV29-1 to TRBJ2-5; D possibly corresponds to TRBD2 (6 bases). This CDR3 spans 13 amino acids. Per germline, CDR1 SQVTM and CDR2 ANQGSEA. V was cut by 5 bases and J by 3 bases, with 13 bases left in between. DNA for the CDR3: TGCAGCGTTTTCATCCCGGGAGAAGAGACCCAGTACTTC. Amino acids: CSVFIPGEETQYF.

The genes are TRBV29-1 and TRBJ1-2; tentatively, D is TRBD1 (6 bases). Germline-derived CDR1 and CDR2 are SQVTM and ANQGSEA. This CDR3 has 11 amino acids. V dropped 7 bases and J dropped 7 bases, with 13 bases sitting between them. Written as DNA, the CDR3 is TGCAGCGGCACAGGGATGTTTGGCTACACCTTC. Residues: CSGTGMFGYTF.

The chain carries TRBV7-2 and TRBJ2-3, with 7 nucleotides matching TRBD1. The CDR3 is made up of 18 amino acids. V was pared by 6 bases and J by 2 bases, with 17 bases of the junction left unmatched. Germline V lookup: CDR1 SGHTA, CDR2 FQGNSA. As DNA, the CDR3 is TGTGCCAGCAGACCAGACGCTACAGGGGAGAGATACACAGATACGCAGTATTTT. Translation: CASRPDATGERYTDTQYF. Filled out from reference TRBV7-2 and TRBJ2-3, the complete variable domain reads GAGVSQSPSNKVTEKGKDVELRCDPISGHTALYWYRQSLGQGLEFLIYFQGNSAPDKSGLPSDRFSAERTGGSVSTLTIQRTQQEDSAVYLCASRPDATGERYTDTQYFGPGTRLTVL.

The chain joins TRBV7-3 to TRBJ1-2; 7 bases are shared with TRBD1. This CDR3 contains 13 residues. With V trimmed by 5 bases and J by 8 bases, 8 bases remained unmatched. From germline, CDR1 is SGHTA and CDR2 FQGTGA. The CDR3 DNA reads as TGTGCCAGCAGCCCTGCGACAGGGTTAGGCTACACCTTC. Translating gives CASSPATGLGYTF. Variable domain in full (rest from reference TRBV7-3 and TRBJ1-2): GAGVSQTPSNKVTEKGKYVELRCDPISGHTALYWYRQSLGQGPEFLIYFQGTGAADDSGLPNDRFFAVRPEGSVSTLKIQRTERGDSAVYLCASSPATGLGYTFGSGTRLTVV.